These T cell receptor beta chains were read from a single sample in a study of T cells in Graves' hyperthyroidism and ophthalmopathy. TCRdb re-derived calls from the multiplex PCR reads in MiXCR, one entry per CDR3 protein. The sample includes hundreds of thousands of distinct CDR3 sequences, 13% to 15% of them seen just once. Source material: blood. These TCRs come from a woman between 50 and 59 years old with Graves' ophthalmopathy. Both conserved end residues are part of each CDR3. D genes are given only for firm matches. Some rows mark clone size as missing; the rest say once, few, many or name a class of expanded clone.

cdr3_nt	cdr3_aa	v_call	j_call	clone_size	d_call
TGTGCCAGCAGTTTTTCGTCTAGCGGGAGTGGCGACGAGCAGTACTTC	CASSFSSSGSGDEQYF	TRBV12-3/TRBV12-4	TRBJ2-7	many	TRBD2
TGTGCCTGGGGAGCGGGAGCCCTCTCCTACAATGAGCAGTTCTTC	CAWGAGALSYNEQFF	TRBV30	TRBJ2-1	many	TRBD2
TGCGCCAGCAGCCAGCTAGCGGGAGTATCTACAGATACGCAGTATTTT	CASSQLAGVSTDTQYF	TRBV5-1	TRBJ2-3	once	TRBD2
TGTGCCAGCAGCTCGGGGACAGGGGGCGGCGGTGAGCAGTTCTTC	CASSSGTGGGGEQFF	TRBV11-2	TRBJ2-1	NA	TRBD1
TGTGCCAGCAGCAATCCCGGGACAGCCTATGGCTACACCTTC	CASSNPGTAYGYTF	TRBV9	TRBJ1-2	NA	TRBD1
TGTGCCAGCACCCTGGGACAGGGGTTCTACGAGCAGTACTTC	CASTLGQGFYEQYF	TRBV6-1	TRBJ2-7	many	TRBD1
TGCAGTGCTAGTATCGCGGGAGCCCCTAGCACAGATACGCAGTATTTT	CSASIAGAPSTDTQYF	TRBV20-1	TRBJ2-3	many	TRBD2
TGTGCCAGCAGTCTAGGGACTAGCGGGAGGAAGATGAACTTC	CASSLGTSGRKMNF	TRBV28	TRBJ2-5	NA	TRBD2
TGTGCCAGCAGCCAAGTGACAGGGGCCTACGAGCAGTACTTC	CASSQVTGAYEQYF	TRBV3-1	TRBJ2-7	many	TRBD1
TGCAGTGCTAGAGATCTTTCTAGGGGAGTGAACACCGGGGAGCTGTTTTTT	CSARDLSRGVNTGELFF	TRBV20-1	TRBJ2-2	few	NA
TGTGCCAGCAGTGAGTCAGGGGAGAACTATGGCTACACCTTC	CASSESGENYGYTF	TRBV2	TRBJ1-2	NA	NA
TGCACTCCGGGAGGGTCCTACAATGAGCAGTTCTTC	CTPGGSYNEQFF	TRBV20-1	TRBJ2-1	many	TRBD2
TGTGCCAGCAGCTTAGCTACTAGCGGGAGACGCAATGAGCAGTTCTTC	CASSLATSGRRNEQFF	TRBV7-2	TRBJ2-1	many	TRBD2
TGTGCCAGCAGCGTAGGGTCTAGAGGTGAGAATGAGCAGTTCTTC	CASSVGSRGENEQFF	TRBV9	TRBJ2-1	few	NA
TGTGCCAGCAGTCTCCCCGGGGCGGTGGGAACTGAAGCTTTCTTT	CASSLPGAVGTEAFF	TRBV12-3/TRBV12-4	TRBJ1-1	many	NA
TGCGCCAGCAGCTATAATGAAAAACTGTTTTTT	CASSYNEKLFF	TRBV5-1	TRBJ1-4	many	NA
TGCGCCAGCAGCCAAGTACTCGGGGAGGAGCAGTTCTTC	CASSQVLGEEQFF	TRBV4-1	TRBJ2-1	few	NA
TGTGCCAGCAGTTTAGGAGTAAAGTATGGCTACACCTTC	CASSLGVKYGYTF	TRBV12-3/TRBV12-4	TRBJ1-2	NA	NA
TGCGCCAGCAGCTTGGGGTTCCCAGGAAACATTCAGTACTTC	CASSLGFPGNIQYF	TRBV5-1	TRBJ2-4	many	NA
TGTGCCAGCTCGAGTATTCGGCACGAGCAGTACTTC	CASSSIRHEQYF	TRBV18	TRBJ2-7	many	NA
TGCGCCAGCGGGGGAGGGGGGAACACTGAAGCTTTCTTT	CASGGGGNTEAFF	TRBV5-1	TRBJ1-1	many	NA
TGTGCCAGCAGACTTGGACAGGGGTTTTCACCCCTCCACTTT	CASRLGQGFSPLHF	TRBV12-3/TRBV12-4	TRBJ1-6	many	TRBD1
TGTGCCAGCAGGATTGGACGTTTCTCTGGGGCCAACGTCCTGACTTTC	CASRIGRFSGANVLTF	TRBV28	TRBJ2-6	many	NA
TGTGCCAGCAGCTTACCGGGTTTAACAGATACGCAGTATTTT	CASSLPGLTDTQYF	TRBV7-2	TRBJ2-3	once	NA
TGTGCCAGCAGCGTAGGAGGCGGGAGTGCAGATACGCAGTATTTT	CASSVGGGSADTQYF	TRBV9	TRBJ2-3	many	TRBD2
TGCAGCGTTGCGCGGCTACTAGCGCAAGAGACCCAGTACTTC	CSVARLLAQETQYF	TRBV29-1	TRBJ2-5	many	TRBD2
TGTGCCAGCAGTTATACCGGGACAGGGGGTAACGAGCAGTACTTC	CASSYTGTGGNEQYF	TRBV27	TRBJ2-7	many	TRBD1
TGTGCCAGCAGTTGGGGGGCTAACTATGGCTACACCTTC	CASSWGANYGYTF	TRBV5-4	TRBJ1-2	few	NA
TGTGCCAGTAGTACACGAGGTCTTTCCCCCCAGCATTTT	CASSTRGLSPQHF	TRBV19	TRBJ1-5	few	NA
TGTGCCACCAGTGACAAGACTAGGGGCTCCTACAATGAGCAGTTCTTC	CATSDKTRGSYNEQFF	TRBV24-1	TRBJ2-1	many	NA
TGTGCCAGCAGCTTAAGGATGAACACTGAAGCTTTCTTT	CASSLRMNTEAFF	TRBV7-2	TRBJ1-1	many	NA
TGCGCCAGCAGGGCCCTAGCGGAGTTCTACAATGAGCAGTTCTTC	CASRALAEFYNEQFF	TRBV5-1	TRBJ2-1	many	TRBD2
TGTGCCAGCAGCACGACGGTTGAACATTCCTACAATGAGCAGTTCTTC	CASSTTVEHSYNEQFF	TRBV11-2	TRBJ2-1	many	NA
TGCGCCAGCAGCTTGAGAGTAGCCAATGAGCAGTTCTTC	CASSLRVANEQFF	TRBV5-1	TRBJ2-1	many	NA
TGTGCCAGCTCACTTTACAGGGTTCCGCAGCCCCAGCATTTT	CASSLYRVPQPQHF	TRBV18	TRBJ1-5	many	NA
TGCAGCGTTGAAAATCCTGGGGGAGCTTTCTTT	CSVENPGGAFF	TRBV29-1	TRBJ1-1	NA	NA
TGTGCCTGGAGTGTTGGGGTTCGACAGGGCCCCTACGAGCAGTACTTC	CAWSVGVRQGPYEQYF	TRBV30	TRBJ2-7	NA	TRBD1
TGTGCCAGCTCACCTCCAGGGGGCCGGAACGAGCAGTACTTC	CASSPPGGRNEQYF	TRBV18	TRBJ2-7	few	TRBD1
TGTGCCAGCAAGGGGCACGACAATCAGCCCCAGCATTTT	CASKGHDNQPQHF	TRBV12-3/TRBV12-4	TRBJ1-5	many	NA
TGTGCCAGCAGTGGCGGGAGGACAAATTACGAGCAGTACTTC	CASSGGRTNYEQYF	TRBV12-3/TRBV12-4	TRBJ2-7	many	TRBD2
TGTGCCAGCAGCCGCCGGGACCGAAACACCGGGGAGCTGTTTTTT	CASSRRDRNTGELFF	TRBV14	TRBJ2-2	few	NA
TGTGCCAGCAGCAGAGAGGCAGGAGGTGAAGCTTTCTTT	CASSREAGGEAFF	TRBV11-1	TRBJ1-1	many	NA
TGTGCCAGCAGCTCGACTAGCGTACAAGAGACCCAGTACTTC	CASSSTSVQETQYF	TRBV5-4	TRBJ2-5	NA	TRBD2
TGTGCCAGCAGCTTACTCAGGGCAGATGGCTACACCTTC	CASSLLRADGYTF	TRBV7-9	TRBJ1-2	few	NA
TGTGCCAGCAGCCCAAGGATACAGGGATCTGGGGGCTACACCTTC	CASSPRIQGSGGYTF	TRBV5-6	TRBJ1-2	many	NA
TGTGCCAGCAGCTTAACGACTCCTCTTGGACAGTCCCAAGAGACCCAGTACTTC	CASSLTTPLGQSQETQYF	TRBV11-3	TRBJ2-5	many	NA
TGTGCCAGCAACCCGAGCGGCCTTGGGGGCGATACGCAGTATTTT	CASNPSGLGGDTQYF	TRBV7-3	TRBJ2-3	many	NA
TGCAGTGCAAACTCCGGTTATAATGAAAAACTGTTTTTT	CSANSGYNEKLFF	TRBV20-1	TRBJ1-4	few	NA